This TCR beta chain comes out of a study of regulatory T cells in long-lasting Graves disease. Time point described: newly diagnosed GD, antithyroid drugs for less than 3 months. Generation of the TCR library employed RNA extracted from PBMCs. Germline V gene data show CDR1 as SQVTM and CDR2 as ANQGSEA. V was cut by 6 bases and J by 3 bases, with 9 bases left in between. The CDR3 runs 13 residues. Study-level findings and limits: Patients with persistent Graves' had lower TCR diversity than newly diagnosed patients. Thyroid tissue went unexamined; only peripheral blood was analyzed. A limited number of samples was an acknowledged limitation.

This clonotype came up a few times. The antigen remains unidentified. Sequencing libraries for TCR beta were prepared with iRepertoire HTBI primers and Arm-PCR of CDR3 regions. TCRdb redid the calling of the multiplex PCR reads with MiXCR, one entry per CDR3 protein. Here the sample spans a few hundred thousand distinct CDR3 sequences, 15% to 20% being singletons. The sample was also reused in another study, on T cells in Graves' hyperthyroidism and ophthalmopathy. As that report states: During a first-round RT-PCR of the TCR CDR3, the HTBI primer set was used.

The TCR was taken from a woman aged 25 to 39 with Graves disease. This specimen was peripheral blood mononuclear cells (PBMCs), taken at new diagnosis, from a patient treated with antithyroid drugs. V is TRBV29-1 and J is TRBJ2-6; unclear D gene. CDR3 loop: CSVPDRGANVLTF. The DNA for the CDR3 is TGCAGCGTCCCAGACCGTGGGGCCAACGTCCTGACTTTC. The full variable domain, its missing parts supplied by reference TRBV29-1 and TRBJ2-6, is SAVISQKPSRDICQRGTSLTIQCQVDSQVTMMFWYRQQPGQSLTLIATANQGSEATYESGFVIDKFPISRPNLTFSTLTVSNMSPEDSSIYLCSVPDRGANVLTFGAGSRLTVL.